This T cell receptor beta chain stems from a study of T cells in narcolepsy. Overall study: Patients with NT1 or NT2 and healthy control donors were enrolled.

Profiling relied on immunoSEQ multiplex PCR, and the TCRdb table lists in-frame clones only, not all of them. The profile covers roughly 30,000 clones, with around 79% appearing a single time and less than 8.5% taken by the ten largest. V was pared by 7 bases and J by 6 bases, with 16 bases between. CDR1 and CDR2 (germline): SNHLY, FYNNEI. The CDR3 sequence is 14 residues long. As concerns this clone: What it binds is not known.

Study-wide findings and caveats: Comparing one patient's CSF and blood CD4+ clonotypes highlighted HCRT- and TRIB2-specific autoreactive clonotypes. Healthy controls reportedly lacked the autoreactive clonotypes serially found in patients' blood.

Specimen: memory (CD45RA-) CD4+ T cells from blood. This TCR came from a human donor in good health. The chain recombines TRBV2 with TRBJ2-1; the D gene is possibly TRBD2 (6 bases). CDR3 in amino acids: CASTGSSVGNEQFF. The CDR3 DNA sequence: TGTGCCAGCACGGGCTCTAGCGTCGGCAATGAGCAGTTCTTC.